This is a list of T cell receptor beta chains from one sample in a study of CD8+CD57+ T cells in acquired aplastic anemia. TCRdb re-called the reads with MiXCR, one entry per CDR3 protein. Found here are about half a million distinct CDR3 sequences, 25% to 40% of them singletons; the top ten hold around 0.82%. Sequencing was carried out using sorted CD4+, CD8+, or CD8+CD57+ T cells (not recorded which) from PBMCs. The receptors originated from a human donor with aplastic anemia. The CDR3 runs from the conserved cysteine through the conserved F or W. Not all rows give a size; the values are once, few, many and, for expanded clones, a class.

TRBV10-3,many,CAISAPSLSGGATDTQYF
TRBV5-1,many,CASSLGGNNSPLHF
TRBV7-9,.,CASSFGEYNSPLHF
TRBV25-1,.,CASSAMAGVDQETQYF
TRBV15,many,CATSRYGTQGSGLVSNQPQHF
TRBV24-1,many,CATMSSSAENTQYF
TRBV19,many,CASSIGGTGAYEQYF
TRBV20-1,few,CSARPRTGGGYNYGYTF
TRBV7-8,.,CASRVLGGEKLFF
TRBV19,.,CASSYSITGRDEQFF
TRBV6-5,many,CASSYSAGTYEQYF
TRBV12-3/TRBV12-4,.,CASSLGGWGGTHEQYF
TRBV10-3,many,CAISDRGDTEAFF
TRBV9,many,CASSVGPLGEQYF
TRBV6-1,.,CASSKLTGGSETQYF
TRBV24-1,many,CATSVTDTQYF
TRBV15,many,CATSRVVMEQGGDTQYF
TRBV25-1,.,CASSDRGGTRSFYEQYF
TRBV7-8,.,CASSRGVAGELFF
TRBV19,.,CASSIAPPYDSPLHF
TRBV18,few,CASNAGQGIYEQYF
TRBV10-2,.,CASSEVRAGGREGIEKLFF
TRBV5-1,.,CASSSGAGTDGYTF
TRBV19,.,CASSIEGVWATGSNQPQHF
TRBV24-1,few,CASSSRAEGTSGNEQFF
TRBV7-2,many,CASSDGQVSQETQYF
TRBV19,.,CASHDMRNTEAFF
TRBV12-3/TRBV12-4,many,CASSLEASGRDTQYF
TRBV20-1,.,CSAPRENTEAFF
TRBV6-1,.,CASMRSGGSLKNEQFF
TRBV20-1,many,CSARVPQGTDTEAFF
TRBV5-4,.,CASSNGQGNGETQYF
TRBV20-1,few,CSATPSGGARDTQYF
TRBV7-9,few,CASSLPAVSYEQYF
TRBV2,many,CASSGSGNYEQYF
TRBV11-2,.,CASSQGYGEKLFF
TRBV5-1,.,CASGLGGPGWFF
TRBV4-2,.,CASSLGTGDSGANVLTF
TRBV5-8,.,CASSLSGQGAPEQYF
TRBV19,many,CASKKQELNTEAFF